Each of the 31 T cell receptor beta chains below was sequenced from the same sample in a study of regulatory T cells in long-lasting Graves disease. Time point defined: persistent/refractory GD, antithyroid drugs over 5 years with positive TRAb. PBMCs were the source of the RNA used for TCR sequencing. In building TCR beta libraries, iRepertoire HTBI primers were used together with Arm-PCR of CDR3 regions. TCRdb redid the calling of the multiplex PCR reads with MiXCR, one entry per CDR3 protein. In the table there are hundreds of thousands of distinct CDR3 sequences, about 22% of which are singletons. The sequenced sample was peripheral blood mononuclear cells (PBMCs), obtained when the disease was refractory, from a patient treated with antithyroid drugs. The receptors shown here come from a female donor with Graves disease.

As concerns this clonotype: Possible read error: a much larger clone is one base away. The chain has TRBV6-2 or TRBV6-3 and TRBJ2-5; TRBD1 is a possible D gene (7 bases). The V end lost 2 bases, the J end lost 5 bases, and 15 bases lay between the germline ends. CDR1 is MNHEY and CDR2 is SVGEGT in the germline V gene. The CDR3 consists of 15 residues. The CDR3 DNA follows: TGTGCCAGCAGTTACGGAGGGACAGACGGGGAGACCCAGTACTTC. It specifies CASSYGGTDGETQYF.

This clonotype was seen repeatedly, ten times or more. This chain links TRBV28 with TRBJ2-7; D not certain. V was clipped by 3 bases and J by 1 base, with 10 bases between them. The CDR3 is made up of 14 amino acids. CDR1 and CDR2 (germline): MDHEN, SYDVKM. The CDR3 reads CASSFSLESYEQYF. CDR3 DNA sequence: TGTGCCAGCAGTTTCTCGTTGGAATCCTACGAGCAGTACTTC.

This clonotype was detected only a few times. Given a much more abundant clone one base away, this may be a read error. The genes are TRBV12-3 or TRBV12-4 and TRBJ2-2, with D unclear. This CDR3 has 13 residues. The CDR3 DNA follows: TGTGCCAGCAGTCCAACGAAAACCGGGGAGCTGTTTTTT. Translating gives CASSPTKTGELFF.

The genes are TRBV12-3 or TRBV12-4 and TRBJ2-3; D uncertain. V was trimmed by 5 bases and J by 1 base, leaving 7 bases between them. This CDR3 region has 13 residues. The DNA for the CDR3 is TGTGCCAGCAGTGCTCTTCGCACAGATACGCAGTATTTT. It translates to CASSALRTDTQYF.

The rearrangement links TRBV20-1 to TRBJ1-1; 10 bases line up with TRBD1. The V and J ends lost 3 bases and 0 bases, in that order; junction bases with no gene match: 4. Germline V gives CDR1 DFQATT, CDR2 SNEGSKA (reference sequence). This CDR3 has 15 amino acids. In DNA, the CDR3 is TGCAGTGCTAGGGGACAGGGGTTCATGAACACTGAAGCTTTCTTT. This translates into CSARGQGFMNTEAFF.

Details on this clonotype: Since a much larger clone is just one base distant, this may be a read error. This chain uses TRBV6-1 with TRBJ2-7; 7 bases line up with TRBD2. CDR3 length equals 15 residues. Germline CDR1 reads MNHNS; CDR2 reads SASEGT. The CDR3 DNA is TGTACCAGCAGTCCTCTAGCGGAATACTCCTACGAGCAGTACTTC. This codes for CTSSPLAEYSYEQYF.

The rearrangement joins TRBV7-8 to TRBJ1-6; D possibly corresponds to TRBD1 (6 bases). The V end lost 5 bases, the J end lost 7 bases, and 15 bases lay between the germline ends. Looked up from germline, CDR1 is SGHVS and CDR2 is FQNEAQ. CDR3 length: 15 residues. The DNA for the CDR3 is TGTGCCAGCAGCCTATGGGACAAAAGAAATTCACCCCTCCACTTT. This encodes CASSLWDKRNSPLHF.

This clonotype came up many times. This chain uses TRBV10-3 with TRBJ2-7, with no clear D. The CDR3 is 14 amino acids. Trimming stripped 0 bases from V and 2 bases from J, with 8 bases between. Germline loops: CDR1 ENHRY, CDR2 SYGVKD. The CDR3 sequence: CAISESTQAYEQYF. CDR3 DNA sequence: TGTGCCATCAGTGAGTCGACTCAAGCCTACGAGCAGTACTTC.

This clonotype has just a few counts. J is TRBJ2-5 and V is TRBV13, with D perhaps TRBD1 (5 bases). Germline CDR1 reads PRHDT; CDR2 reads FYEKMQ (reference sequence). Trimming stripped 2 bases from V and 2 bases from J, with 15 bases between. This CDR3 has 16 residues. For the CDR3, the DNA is TGTGCCAGCAGCTTACGACAGTCAAGTTTTCAAGAGACCCAGTACTTC. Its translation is CASSLRQSSFQETQYF.

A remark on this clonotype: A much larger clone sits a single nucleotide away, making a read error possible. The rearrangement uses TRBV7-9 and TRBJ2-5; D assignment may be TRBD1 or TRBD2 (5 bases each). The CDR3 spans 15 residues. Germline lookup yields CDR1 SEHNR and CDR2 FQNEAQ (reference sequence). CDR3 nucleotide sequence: TGTGCCAGCAGCTTAGACGGGACCCCACTAGAGGCCCAGTACTTC. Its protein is CASSLDGTPLEAQYF.

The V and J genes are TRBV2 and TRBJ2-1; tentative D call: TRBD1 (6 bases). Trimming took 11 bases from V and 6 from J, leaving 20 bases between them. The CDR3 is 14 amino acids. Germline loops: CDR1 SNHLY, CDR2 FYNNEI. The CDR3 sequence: CAGTPGAATNEQFF. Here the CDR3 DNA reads TGTGCCGGGACCCCAGGGGCGGCCACCAATGAGCAGTTCTTC.

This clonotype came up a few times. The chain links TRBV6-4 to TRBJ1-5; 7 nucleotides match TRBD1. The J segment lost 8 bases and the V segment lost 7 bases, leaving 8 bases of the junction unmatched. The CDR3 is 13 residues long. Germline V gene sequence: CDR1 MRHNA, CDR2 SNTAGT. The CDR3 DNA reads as TGTGCCAGCACCGGGACAGCCAGGGAGCCCCAGCATTTT. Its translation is CASTGTAREPQHF.

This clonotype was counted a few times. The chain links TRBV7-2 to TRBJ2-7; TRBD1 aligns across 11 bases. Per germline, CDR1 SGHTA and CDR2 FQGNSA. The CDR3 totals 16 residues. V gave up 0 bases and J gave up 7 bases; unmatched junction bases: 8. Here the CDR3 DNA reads TGTGCCAGCAGCTTAGCTTTAGGACAGGGGGCTGGGGAGCAGTACTTC. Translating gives CASSLALGQGAGEQYF.

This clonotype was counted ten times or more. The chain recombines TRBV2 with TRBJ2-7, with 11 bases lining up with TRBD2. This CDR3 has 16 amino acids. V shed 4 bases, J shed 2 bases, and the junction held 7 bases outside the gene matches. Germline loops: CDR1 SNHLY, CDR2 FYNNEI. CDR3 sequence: CASSATSGRRAYEQYF. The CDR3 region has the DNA TGTGCCAGCAGTGCAACTAGCGGGAGACGGGCCTACGAGCAGTACTTC. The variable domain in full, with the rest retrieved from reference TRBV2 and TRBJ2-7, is EPEVTQTPSHQVTQMGQEVILRCVPISNHLYFYWYRQILGQKVEFLVSFYNNEISEKSEIFDDQFSVERPDGSNFTLKIRSTKLEDSAMYFCASSATSGRRAYEQYFGPGTRLTVT.

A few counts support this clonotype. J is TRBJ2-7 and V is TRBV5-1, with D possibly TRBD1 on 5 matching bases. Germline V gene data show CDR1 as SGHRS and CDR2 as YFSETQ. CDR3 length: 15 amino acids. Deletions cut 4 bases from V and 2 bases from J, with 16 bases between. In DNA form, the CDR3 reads TGCGCCAGCAGCCAGGTGAAGGGGCTAACCTACGAGCAGTACTTC. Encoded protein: CASSQVKGLTYEQYF.

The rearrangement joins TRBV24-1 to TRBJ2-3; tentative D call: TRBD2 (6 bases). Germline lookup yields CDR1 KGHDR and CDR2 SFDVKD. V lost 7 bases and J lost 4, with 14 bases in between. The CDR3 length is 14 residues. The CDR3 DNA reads TGTGCCACCAGGGACGGAGGGCCCTCAGATACGCAGTATTTT. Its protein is CATRDGGPSDTQYF.

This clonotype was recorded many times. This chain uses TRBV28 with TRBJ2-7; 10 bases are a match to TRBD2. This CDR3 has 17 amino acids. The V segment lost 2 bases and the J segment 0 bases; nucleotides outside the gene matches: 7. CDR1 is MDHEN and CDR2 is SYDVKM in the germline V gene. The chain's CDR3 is CASSLPIAGGSSYEQYF. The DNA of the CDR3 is TGTGCCAGCAGTTTACCTATAGCGGGAGGTAGCTCCTACGAGCAGTACTTC.

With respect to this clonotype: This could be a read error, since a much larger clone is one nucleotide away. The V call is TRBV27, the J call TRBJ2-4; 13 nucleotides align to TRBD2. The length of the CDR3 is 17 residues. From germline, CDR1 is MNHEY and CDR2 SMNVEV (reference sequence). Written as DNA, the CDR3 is TGTGCCGGCAGTCCAGGGGGACTAGCGGGATCCAAAAACATTCAGTACTTC. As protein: CAGSPGGLAGSKNIQYF.

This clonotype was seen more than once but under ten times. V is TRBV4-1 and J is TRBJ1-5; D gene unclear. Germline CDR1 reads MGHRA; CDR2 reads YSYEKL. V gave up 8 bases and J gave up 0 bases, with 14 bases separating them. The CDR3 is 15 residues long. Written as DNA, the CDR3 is TGCGCCAGCTCTTCAGTACTTGATAGCAATCAGCCCCAGCATTTT. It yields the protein CASSSVLDSNQPQHF.

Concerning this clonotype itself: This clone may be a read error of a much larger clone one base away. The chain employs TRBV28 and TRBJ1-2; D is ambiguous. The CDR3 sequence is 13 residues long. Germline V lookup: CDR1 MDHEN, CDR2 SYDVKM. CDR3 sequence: CASSLELNYSYTF. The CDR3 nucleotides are TGTGCCAGCAGTTTAGAGTTGAACTATAGCTACACCTTC.

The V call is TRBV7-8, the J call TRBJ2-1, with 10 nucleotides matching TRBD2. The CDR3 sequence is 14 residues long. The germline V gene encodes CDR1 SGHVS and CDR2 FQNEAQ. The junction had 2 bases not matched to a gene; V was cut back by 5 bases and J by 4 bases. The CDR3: CASSVLAGYNEQFF. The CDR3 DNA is TGTGCCAGCAGCGTACTAGCGGGATACAATGAGCAGTTCTTC.

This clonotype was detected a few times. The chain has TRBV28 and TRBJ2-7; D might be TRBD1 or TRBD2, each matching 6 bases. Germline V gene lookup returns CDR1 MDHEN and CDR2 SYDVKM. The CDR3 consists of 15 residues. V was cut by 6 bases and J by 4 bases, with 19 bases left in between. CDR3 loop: CASRGGLPNSYEQYF. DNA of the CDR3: TGTGCCAGCAGAGGGGGACTCCCTAATTCATACGAGCAGTACTTC.

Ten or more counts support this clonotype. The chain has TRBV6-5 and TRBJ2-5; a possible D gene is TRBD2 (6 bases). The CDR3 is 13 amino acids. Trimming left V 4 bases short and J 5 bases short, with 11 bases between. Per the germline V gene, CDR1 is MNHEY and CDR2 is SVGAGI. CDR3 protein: CASSSGDRETQYF. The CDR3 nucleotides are TGTGCCAGCAGTTCGGGGGATAGGGAGACCCAGTACTTC.

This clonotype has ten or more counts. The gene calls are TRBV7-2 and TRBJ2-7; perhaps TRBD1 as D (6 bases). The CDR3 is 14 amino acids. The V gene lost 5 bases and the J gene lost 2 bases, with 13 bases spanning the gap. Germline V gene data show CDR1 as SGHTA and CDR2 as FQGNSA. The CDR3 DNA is TGTGCCAGCAGCCCGACAGGCCCCACCTACGAGCAGTACTTC. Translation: CASSPTGPTYEQYF.

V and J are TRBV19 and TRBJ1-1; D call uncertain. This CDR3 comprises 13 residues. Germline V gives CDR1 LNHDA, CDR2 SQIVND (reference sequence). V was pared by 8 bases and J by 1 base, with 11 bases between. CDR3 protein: CASGTTGNTEAFF. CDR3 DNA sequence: TGTGCCAGTGGAACGACGGGGAACACTGAAGCTTTCTTT.

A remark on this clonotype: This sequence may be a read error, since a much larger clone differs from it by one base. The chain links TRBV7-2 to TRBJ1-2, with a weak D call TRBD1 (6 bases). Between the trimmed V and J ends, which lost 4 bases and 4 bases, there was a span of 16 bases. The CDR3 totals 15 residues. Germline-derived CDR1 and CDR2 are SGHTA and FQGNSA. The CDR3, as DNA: TGTGCCAGCAGCTCCCAGGGGAGACCGTTCTATGGCTACACCTTC. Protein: CASSSQGRPFYGYTF.

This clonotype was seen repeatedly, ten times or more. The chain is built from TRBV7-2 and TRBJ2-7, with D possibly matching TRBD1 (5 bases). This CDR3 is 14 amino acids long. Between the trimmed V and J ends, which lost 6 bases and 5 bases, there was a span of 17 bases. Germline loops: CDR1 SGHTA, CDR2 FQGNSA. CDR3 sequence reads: CASRSGPNVHEQYF. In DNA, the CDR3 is TGTGCCAGCAGATCAGGGCCGAACGTCCACGAGCAGTACTTC.

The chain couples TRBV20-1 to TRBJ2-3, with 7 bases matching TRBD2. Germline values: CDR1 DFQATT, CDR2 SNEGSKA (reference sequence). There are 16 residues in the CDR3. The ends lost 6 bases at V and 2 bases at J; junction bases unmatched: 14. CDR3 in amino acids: CSAGLAGVGYTDTQYF. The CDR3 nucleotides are TGCAGTGCAGGACTGGCGGGAGTTGGGTACACAGATACGCAGTATTTT.

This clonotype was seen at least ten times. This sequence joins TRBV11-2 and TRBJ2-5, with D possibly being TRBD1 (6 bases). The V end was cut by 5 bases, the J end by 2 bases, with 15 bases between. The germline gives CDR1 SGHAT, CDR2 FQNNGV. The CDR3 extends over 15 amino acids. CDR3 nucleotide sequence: TGTGCCAGCAGCGCCATCCGGGACACTCAAGAGACCCAGTACTTC. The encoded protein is CASSAIRDTQETQYF.

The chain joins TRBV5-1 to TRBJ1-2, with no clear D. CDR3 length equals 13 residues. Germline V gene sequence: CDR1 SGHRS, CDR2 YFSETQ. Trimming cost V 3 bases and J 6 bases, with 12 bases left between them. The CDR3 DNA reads TGCGCCAGCAGCTCGACTTTTGGGGATGGCTACACCTTC. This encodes CASSSTFGDGYTF. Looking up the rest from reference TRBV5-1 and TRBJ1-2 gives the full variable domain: KAGVTQTPRYLIKTRGQQVTLSCSPISGHRSVSWYQQTPGQGLQFLFEYFSETQRNKGNFPGRFSGRQFSNSRSEMNVSTLELGDSALYLCASSSTFGDGYTFGSGTRLTVV.

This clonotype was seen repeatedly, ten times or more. The DNA of the CDR3 is TGCAGTGCTAGTGGAGGGAGCCCGCCCGATCAGCCCCAGCATTTT. This encodes CSASGGSPPDQPQHF. This chain links TRBV20-1 with TRBJ1-5; D is ambiguous. CDR3 length equals 15 residues. The germline gives CDR1 DFQATT, CDR2 SNEGSKA (reference sequence). Trimming shortened V by 3 bases and J by 5 bases, and 17 bases separated the two germline ends.